This T cell receptor beta chain emerged from a study of cytomegalovirus exposure and HLA in healthy donors. Study-level findings and limits: Prediction of most subjects' HLA-A and HLA-B alleles by TCR beta sequences was reportedly accurate. Some segments of the V type, notably TRBV6-2 and TRBV6-3, were excluded as indistinguishable. Later on, an analysis showed TCR association rates differing by HLA locus, with DRB1 the most and HLA-C the fewest.

With respect to this clone: As yet, its antigen is unknown.

This PCR relied on a set of 60 Vbeta primers and 13 Jbeta primers. Profiled with immunoSEQ multiplex PCR; TCRdb holds only in-frame clones, not every one. This table holds approximately 150,000 clones, around 80% found once. The V end was cut by 0 bases, the J end by 3 bases, with 5 bases between. Germline V lookup: CDR1 SGHDN, CDR2 FVKESK. The CDR3 covers 13 residues. The clonotype comes from a man under 40 in good health and CMV-seropositive. Sequences were obtained from PBMCs. The rearrangement links TRBV14 to TRBJ1-1; D remains unclear. CDR3 region: CASSQERYTEAFF. Written as DNA, the CDR3 is TGTGCCAGCAGCCAAGAACGGTACACTGAAGCTTTCTTT. Combining the CDR3 with reference TRBV14 and TRBJ1-1 gives the whole variable domain EAGVTQFPSHSVIEKGQTVTLRCDPISGHDNLYWYRRVMGKEIKFLLHFVKESKQDESGMPNNRFLAERTGGTYSTLKVQPAELEDSGVYFCASSQERYTEAFFGQGTRLTVV.